This TCR beta chain appears in the sequencing data of a study of blood T cell repertoires in COVID-19. About the study: COVID-19 samples, acute and convalescent, were from the United States, Italy and Spain. From T cells, B-cell-depleted T cells, or PBMCs came the material, which was cDNA or gDNA.

CDR1 and CDR2 (germline): SNHLY, FYNNEI. V dropped 2 bases and J dropped 7; count of bases not matched to a gene: 7. The CDR3 consists of 16 residues. In the study's own analysis: Reference gene primer amplification yielded estimated nucleated cell counts. This table comes from immunoSEQ multiplex PCR, and its TCRdb copy is limited to in-frame clones, with some not included. V, J and clone size reflect that table, while D and trimming were determined from the DNA. The repertoire holds about 190,000 clones, with approximately 91% as singletons. The sequencing sample was made of peripheral blood. This clonotype was sampled from a man between 35 and 55 years old with acute or convalescent COVID-19. V gene TRBV2 combines with J gene TRBJ2-3; 12 nucleotides align to TRBD1. CDR3 amino acids: CASSEWGQGARNTQYF. In nucleotides, the CDR3 is TGTGCCAGCAGTGAATGGGGACAGGGGGCGCGTAATACGCAGTATTTT.